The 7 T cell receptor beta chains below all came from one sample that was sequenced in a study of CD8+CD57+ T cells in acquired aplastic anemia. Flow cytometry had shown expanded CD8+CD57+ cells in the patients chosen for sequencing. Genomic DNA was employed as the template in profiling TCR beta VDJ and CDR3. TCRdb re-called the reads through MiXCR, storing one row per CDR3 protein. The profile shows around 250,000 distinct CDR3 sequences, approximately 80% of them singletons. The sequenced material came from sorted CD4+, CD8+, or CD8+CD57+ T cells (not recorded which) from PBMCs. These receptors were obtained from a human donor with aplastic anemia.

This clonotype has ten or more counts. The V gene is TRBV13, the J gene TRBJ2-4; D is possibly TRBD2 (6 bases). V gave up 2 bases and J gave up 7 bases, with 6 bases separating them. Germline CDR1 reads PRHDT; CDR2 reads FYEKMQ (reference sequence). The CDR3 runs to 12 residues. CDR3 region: CASSLSGNIQYF. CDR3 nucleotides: TGTGCCAGCAGCTTAAGCGGGAACATTCAGTACTTC.

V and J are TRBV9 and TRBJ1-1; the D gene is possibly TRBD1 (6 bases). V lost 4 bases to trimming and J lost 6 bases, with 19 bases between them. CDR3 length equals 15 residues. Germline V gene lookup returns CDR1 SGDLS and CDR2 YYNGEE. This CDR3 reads CASSLGLTGTPEAFF. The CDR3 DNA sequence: TGTGCCAGCAGCTTAGGTCTGACAGGTACCCCTGAAGCTTTCTTT.

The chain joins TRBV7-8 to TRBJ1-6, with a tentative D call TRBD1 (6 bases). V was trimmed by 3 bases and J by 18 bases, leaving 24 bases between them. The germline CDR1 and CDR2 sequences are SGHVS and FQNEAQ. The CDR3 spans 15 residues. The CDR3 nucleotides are TGTGCCAGCAGCTTGGGTGGAGAACGGACAGCCCCTTCCCACTTT. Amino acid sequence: CASSLGGERTAPSHF.

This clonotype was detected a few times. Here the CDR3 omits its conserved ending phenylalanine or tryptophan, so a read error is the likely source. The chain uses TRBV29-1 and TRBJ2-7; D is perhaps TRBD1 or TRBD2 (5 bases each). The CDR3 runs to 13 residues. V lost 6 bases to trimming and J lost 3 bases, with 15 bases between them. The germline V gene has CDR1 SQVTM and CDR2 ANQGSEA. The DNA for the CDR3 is TGCAGCGTCCAGGGACCTACGGGCTACGAGCAGTACCTC. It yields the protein CSVQGPTGYEQYL.

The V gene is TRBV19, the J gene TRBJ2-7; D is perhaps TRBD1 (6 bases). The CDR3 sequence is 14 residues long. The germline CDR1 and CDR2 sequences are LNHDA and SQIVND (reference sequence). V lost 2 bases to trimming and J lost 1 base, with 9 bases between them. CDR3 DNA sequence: TGTGCCAGTAGTATACGTGACAGGTCCTACGAGCAGTACTTC. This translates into CASSIRDRSYEQYF. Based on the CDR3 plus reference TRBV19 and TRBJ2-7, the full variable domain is DGGITQSPKYLFRKEGQNVTLSCEQNLNHDAMYWYRQDPGQGLRLIYYSQIVNDFQKGDIAEGYSVSREKKESFPLTVTSAQKNPTAFYLCASSIRDRSYEQYFGPGTRLTVT.

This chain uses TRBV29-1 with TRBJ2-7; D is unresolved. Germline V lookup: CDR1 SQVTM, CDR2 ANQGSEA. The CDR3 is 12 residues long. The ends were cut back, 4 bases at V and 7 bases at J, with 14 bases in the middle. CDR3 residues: CSVGPPNYEQYF. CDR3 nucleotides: TGCAGCGTTGGGCCTCCCAACTATGAGCAGTACTTC.

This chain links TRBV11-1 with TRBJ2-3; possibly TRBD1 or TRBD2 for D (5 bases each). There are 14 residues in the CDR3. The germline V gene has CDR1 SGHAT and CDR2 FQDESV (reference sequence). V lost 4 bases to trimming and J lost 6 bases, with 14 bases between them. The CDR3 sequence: CASSSRDGADTQYF. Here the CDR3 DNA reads TGTGCCAGCAGCTCACGGGACGGGGCCGATACGCAGTATTTT.